Shown below are 7 T cell receptor beta chains from a single sample sequenced in a study of T-cell memory formation after mild COVID-19. Each CDR3 protein is one row after TCRdb ran MiXCR on the 5' RACE reads. The sample has about 290,000 distinct CDR3 sequences, around a sixth seen once; the top ten hold roughly 23%. The sequencing input was PBMCs or a T cell subset sorted from them (not recorded which). All receptors derive from a man aged 18 to 30 who had mild COVID-19 (a few samples of this study predate the infection). Cell type and time point are not known.

CDR3 residues: CSASNRRETQYF. Here the CDR3 DNA reads TGCAGCGCCTCGAACCGAAGGGAGACCCAGTACTTC. The rearrangement joins TRBV20-1 to TRBJ2-5; no clear D gene. Germline V gene sequence: CDR1 DFQATT, CDR2 SNEGSKA (reference sequence). The CDR3 has 12 residues.

This clonotype was seen only a few times. V and J are TRBV20-1 and TRBJ2-7, with a weak D call TRBD1 (6 bases). V was trimmed by 6 bases and J by 2 bases, leaving 20 bases between them. The CDR3 consists of 15 residues. The germline V gene encodes CDR1 DFQATT and CDR2 SNEGSKA (reference sequence). CDR3 bases: TGCAGTGCCGAGCCCCTTGGACAGCTTACCTACGAGCAGTACTTC. This encodes CSAEPLGQLTYEQYF.

This clonotype was seen more than once but under ten times. J is TRBJ1-4 and V is TRBV5-1; weak D call: TRBD1 (6 bases). CDR3 length equals 15 residues. V was trimmed by 2 bases and J by 5 bases, leaving 13 bases between them. Germline CDR1 SGHRS, CDR2 YFSETQ. The CDR3 DNA follows: TGCGCCAGCAGCTTACGGACAGCCGTAAATGAAAAACTGTTTTTT. Translating gives CASSLRTAVNEKLFF.

This clonotype occurred a few times. The chain recombines TRBV6-1 with TRBJ1-5; maybe TRBD1 (6 bases). From germline, CDR1 is MNHNS and CDR2 SASEGT. CDR3 length: 13 residues. Trimming removed 6 bases from V and 9 bases from J, with 15 bases in between. CDR3 residues: CASSLRGSGPQHF. The CDR3 nucleotides read TGTGCCAGCAGCCTCAGGGGATCGGGGCCCCAGCATTTT.

V usage is TRBV9 and J usage is TRBJ2-2; unclear D gene. This CDR3 has 16 amino acids. Per germline, CDR1 SGDLS and CDR2 YYNGEE. The V and J ends lost 3 bases and 4 bases respectively, with 16 bases between them. The CDR3 here is CASSGPLERRTGELFF. Here the CDR3 DNA reads TGTGCCAGCAGCGGCCCACTGGAGAGGCGCACCGGGGAGCTGTTTTTT.

The chain carries TRBV7-2 and TRBJ1-1; unclear D gene. The CDR3 sequence is 12 residues long. CDR1 and CDR2 from the germline V gene are SGHTA and FQGNSA. Deletions cut 6 bases from V and 4 bases from J, with 9 bases between. As DNA, the CDR3 is TGTGCCAGCAGGGCCTGGGGCACTGAAGCTTTCTTT. It is translated as CASRAWGTEAFF.

The genes are TRBV7-9 and TRBJ2-3; D perhaps matches TRBD2 (5 bases). This CDR3 has 14 residues. Trimming left V 3 bases short and J 6 bases short, with 13 bases between. Per the germline V gene, CDR1 is SEHNR and CDR2 is FQNEAQ (reference sequence). The CDR3 region has the DNA TGTGCCAGCAGCTTTCGCGGGTTAGGTGATACGCAGTATTTT. This sequence encodes CASSFRGLGDTQYF.